This passage covers 19 T cell receptor beta chains from one sample sequenced in a study of T-cell reconstitution after alpha-beta-depleted transplantation in children. Molecular barcoding with unique molecular identifiers was used for the TCRbeta library. TCRdb reprocessed the PCR reads via MiXCR and lists one record per CDR3 protein. This table holds just over 950,000 distinct CDR3 sequences, roughly 31% found once. The sample in question was PBMCs, mostly from graft donor cells, obtained 360 days after TCRalphabeta/CD19-depleted stem cell transplant. All receptors come from a boy in the first two years of life who had a stem cell transplant for SCID, so the T cells may come from the graft donor.

The chain has TRBV29-1 and TRBJ2-3; D may be TRBD2 (5 bases). This CDR3 is built from 14 residues. V shed 7 bases and J shed 2 bases, with 16 bases lying between them. Germline V gene lookup returns CDR1 SQVTM and CDR2 ANQGSEA. CDR3 coding DNA: TGCAGCGGGTCCCCCAGCGGTCTCACAGATACGCAGTATTTT. As protein: CSGSPSGLTDTQYF.

This clonotype was recorded many times. The chain recombines TRBV20-1 with TRBJ2-5, with D perhaps matching TRBD2 (6 bases). The CDR3 is 13 amino acids. V shed 4 bases and J shed 1 base, with 10 bases lying between them. Germline CDR1 is DFQATT and CDR2 is SNEGSKA (reference sequence). CDR3 bases: TGCAGTGCTACGCGACTAGTCCAAGAGACCCAGTACTTC. Its protein product is CSATRLVQETQYF.

The chain recombines TRBV20-1 with TRBJ2-7, with 7 positions matching TRBD2. The CDR3 covers 14 residues. V shed 0 bases, J shed 2 bases, and the junction held 4 bases outside the gene matches. CDR1 DFQATT and CDR2 SNEGSKA come from the germline V gene (reference sequence). CDR3 amino acids: CSARELAYTYEQYF. The CDR3 region has the DNA TGCAGTGCTAGAGAACTAGCGTACACCTACGAGCAGTACTTC.

The sample holds many counts of this clonotype. The J gene is TRBJ1-1, the V gene TRBV20-1; perhaps TRBD1 as D (5 bases). Germline V lookup: CDR1 DFQATT, CDR2 SNEGSKA (reference sequence). V dropped 6 bases and J dropped 3 bases, with 20 bases sitting between them. This CDR3 is 15 amino acids long. The CDR3 sequence: CSARRTTVFHTEAFF. CDR3 bases: TGCAGTGCCCGACGGACGACAGTTTTTCACACTGAAGCTTTCTTT.

The chain employs TRBV28 and TRBJ1-2; a weak D match, TRBD1 (6 bases). In germline, CDR1 is MDHEN, CDR2 SYDVKM. V shed 5 bases and J shed 0 bases, with 13 bases lying between them. There are 15 residues in the CDR3. This CDR3 reads CASSGGRSANYGYTF. The CDR3 nucleotides read TGTGCCAGCAGTGGGGGGCGGTCAGCTAACTATGGCTACACCTTC.

The CDR3 DNA reads TGCGCCAGCAGCTTAGTCCGGGTCGGCACCGGGGAGCTGTTTTTT. This encodes CASSLVRVGTGELFF. The V gene is TRBV5-1, the J gene TRBJ2-2, with no clear D. The CDR3 runs 15 residues. The germline CDR1 and CDR2 sequences are SGHRS and YFSETQ. V was trimmed by 2 bases and J by 4 bases, leaving 12 bases between them.

V usage is TRBV9 and J usage is TRBJ2-5; perhaps TRBD2 as D (6 bases). The V end lost 0 bases, the J end lost 5 bases, and 14 bases lay between the germline ends. CDR3 length: 15 amino acids. CDR1 and CDR2 (germline): SGDLS, YYNGEE. Here the CDR3 reads CASSVAASGGETQYF. In nucleotides, the CDR3 is TGTGCCAGCAGCGTAGCCGCGAGCGGAGGGGAGACCCAGTACTTC.

The chain uses TRBV5-1 and TRBJ2-2; D is tentatively TRBD1 or TRBD2 (7 bases each). The V end lost 4 bases, the J end lost 6 bases, and 22 bases lay between the germline ends. The CDR3 is 17 amino acids. Germline CDR1 and CDR2: SGHRS and YFSETQ. Here the CDR3 reads CASSRLQGTKDPGELFF. As DNA, the CDR3 is TGCGCCAGCAGCCGTTTACAGGGGACTAAAGACCCCGGGGAGCTGTTTTTT.

The chain recombines TRBV6-2 or TRBV6-3 with TRBJ2-1, with D maybe TRBD1 (5 bases). Germline CDR1 MNHEY, CDR2 SVGEGT. The CDR3 is 16 residues long. V lost 6 bases to trimming and J lost 3 bases, with 18 bases between them. This CDR3 is CASSYRQLTGYNEQFF. As DNA, the CDR3 is TGTGCCAGCAGCTACCGACAGCTTACCGGCTACAATGAGCAGTTCTTC.

The J gene is TRBJ2-2, the V gene TRBV7-2; the D is unclear. This CDR3 has 13 residues. Trimming pared 7 bases from V and 5 bases from J, leaving 11 bases between. Looked up from germline, CDR1 is SGHTA and CDR2 is FQGNSA. CDR3 nucleotides: TGTGCCAGCACCCCTGGGCGAACCGGGGAGCTGTTTTTT. Residues: CASTPGRTGELFF.

This clonotype was counted a few times. The rearrangement uses TRBV4-3 and TRBJ2-1; D is possibly TRBD2 (5 bases). The germline V gene encodes CDR1 LGHNA and CDR2 YSLEER. Trimming pared 0 bases from V and 3 bases from J, leaving 21 bases between. This CDR3 region has 19 residues. CDR3 bases: TGCGCCAGCAGCCAAGACCCCCCTCGGCTAGCCAACTACTACAATGAGCAGTTCTTC. It codes for CASSQDPPRLANYYNEQFF.

This clonotype showed up just a few times. This chain connects TRBV5-1 to TRBJ1-6; D not certain. Germline V gene data show CDR1 as SGHRS and CDR2 as YFSETQ. Trimming removed 0 bases from V and 4 bases from J, with 5 bases in between. The CDR3 runs to 14 residues. CDR3 residues: CASSLAPYNSPLHF. In DNA, the CDR3 is TGCGCCAGCAGCTTGGCGCCATATAATTCACCCCTCCACTTT.

This chain uses TRBV7-9 with TRBJ2-7, with D possibly being TRBD2 (5 bases). The CDR3 runs 11 residues. Germline loops: CDR1 SEHNR, CDR2 FQNEAQ (reference sequence). V lost 5 bases and J lost 6, with 8 bases in between. Written as DNA, the CDR3 is TGTGCCAGCAGCCGCGGGCTCGAGCAGTACTTC. It encodes CASSRGLEQYF.

The rearrangement joins TRBV27 to TRBJ2-3; a weak D match, TRBD1 (6 bases). Germline V lookup: CDR1 MNHEY, CDR2 SMNVEV (reference sequence). V shed 7 bases and J shed 0 bases, with 17 bases lying between them. This CDR3 has 16 amino acids. This CDR3 reads CASIPRPRGSTDTQYF. CDR3 sequence (DNA): TGTGCCAGCATACCTCGACCCAGGGGCAGCACAGATACGCAGTATTTT.

This clonotype was seen only a few times. The chain uses TRBV28 and TRBJ2-3; D is perhaps TRBD1 (6 bases). The CDR3 extends over 16 amino acids. Looked up from germline, CDR1 is MDHEN and CDR2 is SYDVKM. Trimming cost V 4 bases and J 9 bases, with 23 bases left between them. Written as DNA, the CDR3 is TGTGCCAGCAGTTCCCCCCGGGGAAACAGGGTGGACACGCAGTATTTT. Residues: CASSSPRGNRVDTQYF.

The chain couples TRBV4-3 to TRBJ2-7; TRBD1 might be the D (5 bases). The CDR3 sequence is 18 residues long. Trimming shortened V by 0 bases and J by 1 base, and 19 bases separated the two germline ends. Germline CDR1 reads LGHNA; CDR2 reads YSLEER. The CDR3 DNA follows: TGCGCCAGCAGCCAAGATCTTGTAAGGCAGGGAAGGTCCTACGAGCAGTACTTC. This translates into CASSQDLVRQGRSYEQYF.

The chain is built from TRBV7-2 and TRBJ2-7; 8 nucleotides line up with TRBD2. With 5 bases clipped from V and 4 bases from J, the junction kept 10 bases outside the gene matches. CDR3 length: 15 amino acids. Germline lookup yields CDR1 SGHTA and CDR2 FQGNSA. CDR3 amino acids: CASSLIPGLGYEQYF. CDR3 DNA sequence: TGTGCCAGCAGCCTAATCCCGGGACTAGGGTACGAGCAGTACTTC.

There are a few counts of this clonotype. The genes are TRBV7-3 and TRBJ2-3; 8 bases line up with TRBD1. The ends lost 5 bases at V and 0 bases at J; junction bases unmatched: 4. The CDR3 runs 15 residues. Germline CDR1 is SGHTA and CDR2 is FQGTGA. The CDR3 is CASSDRGQSTDTQYF. For the CDR3, the DNA is TGTGCCAGCAGCGACAGGGGTCAAAGCACAGATACGCAGTATTTT.

The chain uses TRBV11-2 and TRBJ2-2, with D unclear. The germline CDR1 and CDR2 sequences are SGHAT and FQNNGV. CDR3 length: 15 amino acids. Trimming cost V 0 bases and J 4 bases, with 9 bases left between them. CDR3 nucleotide sequence: TGTGCCAGCAGCTTAGAAGTCGTGAGCACCGGGGAGCTGTTTTTT. Encoded protein: CASSLEVVSTGELFF.